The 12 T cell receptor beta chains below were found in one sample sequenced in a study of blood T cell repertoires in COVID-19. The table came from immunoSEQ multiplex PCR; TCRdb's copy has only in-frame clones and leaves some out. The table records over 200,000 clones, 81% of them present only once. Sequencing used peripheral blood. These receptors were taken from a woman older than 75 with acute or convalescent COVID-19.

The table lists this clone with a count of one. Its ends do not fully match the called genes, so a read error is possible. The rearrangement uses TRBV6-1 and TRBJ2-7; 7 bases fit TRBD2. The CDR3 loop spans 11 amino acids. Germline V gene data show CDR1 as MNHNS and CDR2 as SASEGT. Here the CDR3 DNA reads TGTGCCAGCAGTGAAACGAGCGGGGTTATATTC. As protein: CASSETSGVIF.

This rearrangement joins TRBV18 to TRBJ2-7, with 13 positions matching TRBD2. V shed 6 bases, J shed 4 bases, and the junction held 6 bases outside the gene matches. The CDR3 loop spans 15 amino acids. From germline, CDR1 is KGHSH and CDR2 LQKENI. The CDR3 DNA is TGTGCCAGCTCGGGTACTAGCGGGAGGGGATACGAGCAGTACTTC. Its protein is CASSGTSGRGYEQYF.

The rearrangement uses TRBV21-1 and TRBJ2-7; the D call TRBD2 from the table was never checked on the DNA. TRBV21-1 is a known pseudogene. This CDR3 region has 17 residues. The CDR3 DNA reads TGTGCCAGCAGCTCTCCGCGGGGGGGCCGGAGCTCCTACGAGCAGTACTTC. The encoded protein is CASSSPRGGRSSYEQYF.

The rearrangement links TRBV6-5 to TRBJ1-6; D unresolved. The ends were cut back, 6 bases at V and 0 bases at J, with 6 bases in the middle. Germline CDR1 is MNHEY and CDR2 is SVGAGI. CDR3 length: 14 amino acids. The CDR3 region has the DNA TGTGCCAGCAGGGGGAGCTCCTATAATTCACCCCTCCACTTT. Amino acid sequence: CASRGSSYNSPLHF.

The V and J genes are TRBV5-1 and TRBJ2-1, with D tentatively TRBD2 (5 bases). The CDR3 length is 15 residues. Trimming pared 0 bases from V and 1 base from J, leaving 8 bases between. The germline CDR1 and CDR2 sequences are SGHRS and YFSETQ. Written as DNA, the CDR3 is TGCGCCAGCAGCTTGGAGTCGGGGTCCTACAATGAGCAGTTCTTC. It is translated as CASSLESGSYNEQFF.

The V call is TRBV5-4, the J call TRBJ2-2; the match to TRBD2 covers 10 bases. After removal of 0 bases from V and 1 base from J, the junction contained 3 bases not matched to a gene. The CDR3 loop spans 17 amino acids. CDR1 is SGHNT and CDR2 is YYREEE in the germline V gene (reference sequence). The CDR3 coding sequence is TGTGCCAGCAGCTTGGGGGCTAGCGGGGGGAACACCGGGGAGCTGTTTTTT. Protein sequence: CASSLGASGGNTGELFF.

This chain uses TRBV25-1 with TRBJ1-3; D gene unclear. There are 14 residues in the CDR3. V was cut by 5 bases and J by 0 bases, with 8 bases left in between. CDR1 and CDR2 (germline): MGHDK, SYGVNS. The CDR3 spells CASSNSGSGNTIYF. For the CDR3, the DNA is TGTGCCAGCAGTAATTCCGGCTCTGGAAACACCATATATTTT. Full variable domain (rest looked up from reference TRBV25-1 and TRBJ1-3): EADIYQTPRYLVIGTGKKITLECSQTMGHDKMYWYQQDPGMELHLIHYSYGVNSTEKGDLSSESTVSRIRTEHFPLTLESARPSHTSQYLCASSNSGSGNTIYFGEGSWLTVV.

This CDR3 is CASITRTSGGSYNSPLHF. DNA of the CDR3: TGTGCCAGCATCACCCGGACTTCGGGGGGTTCCTATAATTCACCCCTCCACTTT. The chain combines TRBV28 with TRBJ1-6; D possibly corresponds to TRBD1 (5 bases). From germline, CDR1 is MDHEN and CDR2 SYDVKM. CDR3 length equals 18 residues. Trimming cost V 7 bases and J 1 base, with 20 bases left between them.

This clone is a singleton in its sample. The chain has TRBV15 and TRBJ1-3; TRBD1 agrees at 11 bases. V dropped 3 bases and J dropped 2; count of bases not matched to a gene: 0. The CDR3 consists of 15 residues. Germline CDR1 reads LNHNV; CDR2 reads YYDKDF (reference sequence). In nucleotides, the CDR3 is TGTGCCACCAGCAGGGACAGGGGGCCTGGAAACACCATATATTTT. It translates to CATSRDRGPGNTIYF.

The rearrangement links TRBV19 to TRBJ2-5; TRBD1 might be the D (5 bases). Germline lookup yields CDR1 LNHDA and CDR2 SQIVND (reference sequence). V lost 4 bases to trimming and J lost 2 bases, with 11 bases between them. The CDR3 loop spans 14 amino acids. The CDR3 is CASSTQTVQETQYF. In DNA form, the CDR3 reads TGTGCCAGTAGTACGCAGACAGTGCAAGAGACCCAGTACTTC.

The CDR3 loop is CASSLEPAGELFF. The CDR3, as DNA: TGTGCCAGCAGCTTAGAACCGGCCGGGGAGCTGTTTTTT. V is TRBV11-2 and J is TRBJ2-2; no reliable D call. CDR1 SGHAT and CDR2 FQNNGV come from the germline V gene. V was pared by 0 bases and J by 6 bases, with 5 bases between. The CDR3 length is 13 residues.

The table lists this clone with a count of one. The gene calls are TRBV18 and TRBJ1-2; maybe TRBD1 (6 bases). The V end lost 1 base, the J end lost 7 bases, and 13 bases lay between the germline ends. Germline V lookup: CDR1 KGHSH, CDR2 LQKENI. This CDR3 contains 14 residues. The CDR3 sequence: CASSPLTQTGGYTF. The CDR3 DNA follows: TGTGCCAGCTCACCACTCACGCAGACAGGTGGCTACACCTTC.